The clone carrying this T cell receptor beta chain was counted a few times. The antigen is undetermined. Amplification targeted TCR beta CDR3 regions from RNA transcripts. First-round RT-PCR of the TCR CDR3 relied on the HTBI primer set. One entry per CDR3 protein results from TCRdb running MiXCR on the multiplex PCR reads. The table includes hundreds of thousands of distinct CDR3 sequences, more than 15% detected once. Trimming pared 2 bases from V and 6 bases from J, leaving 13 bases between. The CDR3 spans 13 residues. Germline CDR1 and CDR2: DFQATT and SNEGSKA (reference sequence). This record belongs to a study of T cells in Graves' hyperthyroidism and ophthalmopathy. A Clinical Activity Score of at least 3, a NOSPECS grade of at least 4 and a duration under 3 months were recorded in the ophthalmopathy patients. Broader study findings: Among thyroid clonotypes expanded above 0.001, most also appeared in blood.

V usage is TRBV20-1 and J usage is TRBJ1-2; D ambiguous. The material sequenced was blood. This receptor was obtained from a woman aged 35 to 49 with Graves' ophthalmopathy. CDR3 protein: CSARHPRRDGYTF. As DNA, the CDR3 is TGCAGTGCTAGACATCCGCGGAGAGATGGCTACACCTTC.